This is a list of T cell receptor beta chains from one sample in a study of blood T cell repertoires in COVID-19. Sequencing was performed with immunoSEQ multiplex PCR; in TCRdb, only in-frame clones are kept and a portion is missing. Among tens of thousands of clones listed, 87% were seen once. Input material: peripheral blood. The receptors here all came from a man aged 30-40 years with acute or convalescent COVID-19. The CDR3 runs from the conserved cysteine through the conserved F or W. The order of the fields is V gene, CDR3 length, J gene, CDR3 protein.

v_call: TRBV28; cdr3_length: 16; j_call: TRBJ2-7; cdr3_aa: CASSPYGLARSYEQYF
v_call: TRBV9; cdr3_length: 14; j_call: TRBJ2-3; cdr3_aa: CASSVAGNTDTQYF
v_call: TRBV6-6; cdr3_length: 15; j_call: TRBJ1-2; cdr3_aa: CASSYGDWANYGYTF
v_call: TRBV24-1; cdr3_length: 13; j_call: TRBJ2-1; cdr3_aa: CATGRDSRNEQFF
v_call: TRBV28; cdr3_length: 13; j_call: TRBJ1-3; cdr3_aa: CASSLAGTDTIYF
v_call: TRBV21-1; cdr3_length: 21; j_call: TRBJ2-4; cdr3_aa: CASSARPLIPLDRAAKNIQYF
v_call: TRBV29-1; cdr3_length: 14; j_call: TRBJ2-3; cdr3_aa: CSVRSGTSTDTQYF
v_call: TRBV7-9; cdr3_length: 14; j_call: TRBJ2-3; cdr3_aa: CASSLSGGLDTQYF
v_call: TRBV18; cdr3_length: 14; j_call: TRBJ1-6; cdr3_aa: CASSRDSQNSPLHF
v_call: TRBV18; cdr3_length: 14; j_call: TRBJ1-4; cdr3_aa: CASSPGAGREKLFF
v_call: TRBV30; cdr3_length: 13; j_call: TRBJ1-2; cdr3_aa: CAWSRTGLDGYTF
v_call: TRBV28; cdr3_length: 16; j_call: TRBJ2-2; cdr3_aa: CASSLGRTGGAGELFF
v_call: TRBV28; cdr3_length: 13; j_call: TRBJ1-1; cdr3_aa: CASSSRQDTEAFF
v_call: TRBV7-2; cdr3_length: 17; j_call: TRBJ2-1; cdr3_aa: CASSLVPTSGSGNEQFF
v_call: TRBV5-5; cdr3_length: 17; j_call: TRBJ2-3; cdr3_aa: CASSSPSGRGEGDTQYF
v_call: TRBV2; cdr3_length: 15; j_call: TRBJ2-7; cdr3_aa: CASREAGTGGWKQYF
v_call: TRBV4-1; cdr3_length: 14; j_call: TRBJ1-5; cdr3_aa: CASSQVGQNQPQHF
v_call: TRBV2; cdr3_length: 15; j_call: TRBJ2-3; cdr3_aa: CASARLAGGQDTQYF
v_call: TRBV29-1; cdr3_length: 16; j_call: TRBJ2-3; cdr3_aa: CSVEVPGQGYTDTQYF
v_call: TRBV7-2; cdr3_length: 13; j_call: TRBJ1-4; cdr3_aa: CASGSQTGEKLFF
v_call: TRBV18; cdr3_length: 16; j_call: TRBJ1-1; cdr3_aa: CASSPGGARWNTEAFF
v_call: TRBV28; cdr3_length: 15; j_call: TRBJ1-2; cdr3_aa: CASSSGTGVDYGYTF
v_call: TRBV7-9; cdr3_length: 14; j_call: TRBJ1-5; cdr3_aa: CASSRGQGDQPQHF
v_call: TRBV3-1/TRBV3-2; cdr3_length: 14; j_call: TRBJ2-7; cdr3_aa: CASSHRDRGFVASF
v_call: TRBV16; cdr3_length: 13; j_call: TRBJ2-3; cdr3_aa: CASNIQGTDTQYF
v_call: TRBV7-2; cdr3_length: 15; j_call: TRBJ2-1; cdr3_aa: CASSLASGRRNEQFF
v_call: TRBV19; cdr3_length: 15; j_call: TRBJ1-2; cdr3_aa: CASSLQAGTGVGYTF
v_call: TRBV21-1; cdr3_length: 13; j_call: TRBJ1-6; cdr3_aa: CATGQGRHSPLHF
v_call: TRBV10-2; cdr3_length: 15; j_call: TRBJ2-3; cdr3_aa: CASSVGRSSTDTQYF
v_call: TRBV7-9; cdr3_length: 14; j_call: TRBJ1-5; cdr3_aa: CASSARDSNQPQHF
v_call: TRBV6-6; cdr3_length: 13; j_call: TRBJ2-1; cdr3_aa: CASSYSAGGEQFF
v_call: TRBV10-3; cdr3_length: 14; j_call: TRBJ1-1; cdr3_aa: CAISRDIANTEAFF
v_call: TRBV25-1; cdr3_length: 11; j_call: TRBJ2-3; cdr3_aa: CATLRADTQYF
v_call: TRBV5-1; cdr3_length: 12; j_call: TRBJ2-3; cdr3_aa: CASNEQGISQYF
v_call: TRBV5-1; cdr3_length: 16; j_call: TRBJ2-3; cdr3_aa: CASSLATGARTDTQYF
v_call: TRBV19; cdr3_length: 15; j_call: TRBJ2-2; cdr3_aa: CASSIVGSHTGELFF